This T cell receptor (beta chain) was identified in a study of post-analysis software for immune sequencing data. About the study: Disease trajectories encompassed relapsing-remitting, secondary progressive and progressive-relapsing multiple sclerosis.

Findings of the study overall: Roughly 5 TRBV segments were significantly more frequent in patients than in controls. TRBV5-6, TRBV5-1 and TRBV20-1 were among these segments. Compared with controls, patients showed significantly lower normalized Chao1 diversity. Samples from one preparation batch, clustered by F measure, grouped strongly together.

Included in the TCR beta cDNA libraries were unique molecular identifiers. T cells numbering about 0.85 to 11 million gave rise to a few hundred thousand cDNA molecules. TCRdb independently ran MiXCR on the PCR reads; one entry per CDR3 protein. The profile covers roughly 800,000 distinct CDR3 sequences, with roughly 29% appearing a single time and 0.56% taken by the ten largest. V trimming: 0 bases; J trimming: 0 bases; junction bases outside the gene matches: 11. The CDR3 has 19 residues. Germline-derived CDR1 and CDR2 are MNHEY and SVGAGI. A note on this clonotype: Its specificity is not known.

The chain carries TRBV6-5 and TRBJ1-1, with 9 bases fitting TRBD1. Material for sequencing was blood. This TCR was recovered from a girl aged 10 to 17 with multiple sclerosis. CDR3 DNA: TGTGCCAGCAGTTACTCCCCCGGACAGGGGACCGGGATGAACACTGAAGCTTTCTTT. Translated, it gives CASSYSPGQGTGMNTEAFF.